The clone carrying this TCR beta chain has a handful of counts. This record comes from a study of sequential checkpoint blockade in melanoma. Study as a whole: Randomization was 1:1 between first-line nivolumab→ipilimumab and ipilimumab→nivolumab.

Treatment here: randomized to nivolumab then ipilimumab (arm A) or the reverse (arm B). PBMC sorting kept live CD3+CD8+ cells without CD19 or CD56. Using immunoSEQ multiplex PCR, the repertoire was profiled, and TCRdb retains in-frame clones only, with some absent. This sample has some 14,000 clones; over 60% occur once, and the top ten carry around 28%. Germline values: CDR1 LNHDA, CDR2 SQIVND (reference sequence). The CDR3 contains 12 residues. Trimming cost V 5 bases and J 7 bases, with 9 bases left between them. The TCR originated in a human donor with melanoma. The sequencing used CD8+ T cells sorted from blood (inferred from file names), collected from a patient given nivolumab and ipilimumab in sequence. V and J are TRBV19 and TRBJ1-5; D unclear. This CDR3 is CASSGGWQPQHF. The CDR3 bases are TGTGCCAGTAGTGGCGGGTGGCAGCCCCAGCATTTT. The full variable domain, rest sourced from reference TRBV19 and TRBJ1-5, is DGGITQSPKYLFRKEGQNVTLSCEQNLNHDAMYWYRQDPGQGLRLIYYSQIVNDFQKGDIAEGYSVSREKKESFPLTVTSAQKNPTAFYLCASSGGWQPQHFGDGTRLSIL.